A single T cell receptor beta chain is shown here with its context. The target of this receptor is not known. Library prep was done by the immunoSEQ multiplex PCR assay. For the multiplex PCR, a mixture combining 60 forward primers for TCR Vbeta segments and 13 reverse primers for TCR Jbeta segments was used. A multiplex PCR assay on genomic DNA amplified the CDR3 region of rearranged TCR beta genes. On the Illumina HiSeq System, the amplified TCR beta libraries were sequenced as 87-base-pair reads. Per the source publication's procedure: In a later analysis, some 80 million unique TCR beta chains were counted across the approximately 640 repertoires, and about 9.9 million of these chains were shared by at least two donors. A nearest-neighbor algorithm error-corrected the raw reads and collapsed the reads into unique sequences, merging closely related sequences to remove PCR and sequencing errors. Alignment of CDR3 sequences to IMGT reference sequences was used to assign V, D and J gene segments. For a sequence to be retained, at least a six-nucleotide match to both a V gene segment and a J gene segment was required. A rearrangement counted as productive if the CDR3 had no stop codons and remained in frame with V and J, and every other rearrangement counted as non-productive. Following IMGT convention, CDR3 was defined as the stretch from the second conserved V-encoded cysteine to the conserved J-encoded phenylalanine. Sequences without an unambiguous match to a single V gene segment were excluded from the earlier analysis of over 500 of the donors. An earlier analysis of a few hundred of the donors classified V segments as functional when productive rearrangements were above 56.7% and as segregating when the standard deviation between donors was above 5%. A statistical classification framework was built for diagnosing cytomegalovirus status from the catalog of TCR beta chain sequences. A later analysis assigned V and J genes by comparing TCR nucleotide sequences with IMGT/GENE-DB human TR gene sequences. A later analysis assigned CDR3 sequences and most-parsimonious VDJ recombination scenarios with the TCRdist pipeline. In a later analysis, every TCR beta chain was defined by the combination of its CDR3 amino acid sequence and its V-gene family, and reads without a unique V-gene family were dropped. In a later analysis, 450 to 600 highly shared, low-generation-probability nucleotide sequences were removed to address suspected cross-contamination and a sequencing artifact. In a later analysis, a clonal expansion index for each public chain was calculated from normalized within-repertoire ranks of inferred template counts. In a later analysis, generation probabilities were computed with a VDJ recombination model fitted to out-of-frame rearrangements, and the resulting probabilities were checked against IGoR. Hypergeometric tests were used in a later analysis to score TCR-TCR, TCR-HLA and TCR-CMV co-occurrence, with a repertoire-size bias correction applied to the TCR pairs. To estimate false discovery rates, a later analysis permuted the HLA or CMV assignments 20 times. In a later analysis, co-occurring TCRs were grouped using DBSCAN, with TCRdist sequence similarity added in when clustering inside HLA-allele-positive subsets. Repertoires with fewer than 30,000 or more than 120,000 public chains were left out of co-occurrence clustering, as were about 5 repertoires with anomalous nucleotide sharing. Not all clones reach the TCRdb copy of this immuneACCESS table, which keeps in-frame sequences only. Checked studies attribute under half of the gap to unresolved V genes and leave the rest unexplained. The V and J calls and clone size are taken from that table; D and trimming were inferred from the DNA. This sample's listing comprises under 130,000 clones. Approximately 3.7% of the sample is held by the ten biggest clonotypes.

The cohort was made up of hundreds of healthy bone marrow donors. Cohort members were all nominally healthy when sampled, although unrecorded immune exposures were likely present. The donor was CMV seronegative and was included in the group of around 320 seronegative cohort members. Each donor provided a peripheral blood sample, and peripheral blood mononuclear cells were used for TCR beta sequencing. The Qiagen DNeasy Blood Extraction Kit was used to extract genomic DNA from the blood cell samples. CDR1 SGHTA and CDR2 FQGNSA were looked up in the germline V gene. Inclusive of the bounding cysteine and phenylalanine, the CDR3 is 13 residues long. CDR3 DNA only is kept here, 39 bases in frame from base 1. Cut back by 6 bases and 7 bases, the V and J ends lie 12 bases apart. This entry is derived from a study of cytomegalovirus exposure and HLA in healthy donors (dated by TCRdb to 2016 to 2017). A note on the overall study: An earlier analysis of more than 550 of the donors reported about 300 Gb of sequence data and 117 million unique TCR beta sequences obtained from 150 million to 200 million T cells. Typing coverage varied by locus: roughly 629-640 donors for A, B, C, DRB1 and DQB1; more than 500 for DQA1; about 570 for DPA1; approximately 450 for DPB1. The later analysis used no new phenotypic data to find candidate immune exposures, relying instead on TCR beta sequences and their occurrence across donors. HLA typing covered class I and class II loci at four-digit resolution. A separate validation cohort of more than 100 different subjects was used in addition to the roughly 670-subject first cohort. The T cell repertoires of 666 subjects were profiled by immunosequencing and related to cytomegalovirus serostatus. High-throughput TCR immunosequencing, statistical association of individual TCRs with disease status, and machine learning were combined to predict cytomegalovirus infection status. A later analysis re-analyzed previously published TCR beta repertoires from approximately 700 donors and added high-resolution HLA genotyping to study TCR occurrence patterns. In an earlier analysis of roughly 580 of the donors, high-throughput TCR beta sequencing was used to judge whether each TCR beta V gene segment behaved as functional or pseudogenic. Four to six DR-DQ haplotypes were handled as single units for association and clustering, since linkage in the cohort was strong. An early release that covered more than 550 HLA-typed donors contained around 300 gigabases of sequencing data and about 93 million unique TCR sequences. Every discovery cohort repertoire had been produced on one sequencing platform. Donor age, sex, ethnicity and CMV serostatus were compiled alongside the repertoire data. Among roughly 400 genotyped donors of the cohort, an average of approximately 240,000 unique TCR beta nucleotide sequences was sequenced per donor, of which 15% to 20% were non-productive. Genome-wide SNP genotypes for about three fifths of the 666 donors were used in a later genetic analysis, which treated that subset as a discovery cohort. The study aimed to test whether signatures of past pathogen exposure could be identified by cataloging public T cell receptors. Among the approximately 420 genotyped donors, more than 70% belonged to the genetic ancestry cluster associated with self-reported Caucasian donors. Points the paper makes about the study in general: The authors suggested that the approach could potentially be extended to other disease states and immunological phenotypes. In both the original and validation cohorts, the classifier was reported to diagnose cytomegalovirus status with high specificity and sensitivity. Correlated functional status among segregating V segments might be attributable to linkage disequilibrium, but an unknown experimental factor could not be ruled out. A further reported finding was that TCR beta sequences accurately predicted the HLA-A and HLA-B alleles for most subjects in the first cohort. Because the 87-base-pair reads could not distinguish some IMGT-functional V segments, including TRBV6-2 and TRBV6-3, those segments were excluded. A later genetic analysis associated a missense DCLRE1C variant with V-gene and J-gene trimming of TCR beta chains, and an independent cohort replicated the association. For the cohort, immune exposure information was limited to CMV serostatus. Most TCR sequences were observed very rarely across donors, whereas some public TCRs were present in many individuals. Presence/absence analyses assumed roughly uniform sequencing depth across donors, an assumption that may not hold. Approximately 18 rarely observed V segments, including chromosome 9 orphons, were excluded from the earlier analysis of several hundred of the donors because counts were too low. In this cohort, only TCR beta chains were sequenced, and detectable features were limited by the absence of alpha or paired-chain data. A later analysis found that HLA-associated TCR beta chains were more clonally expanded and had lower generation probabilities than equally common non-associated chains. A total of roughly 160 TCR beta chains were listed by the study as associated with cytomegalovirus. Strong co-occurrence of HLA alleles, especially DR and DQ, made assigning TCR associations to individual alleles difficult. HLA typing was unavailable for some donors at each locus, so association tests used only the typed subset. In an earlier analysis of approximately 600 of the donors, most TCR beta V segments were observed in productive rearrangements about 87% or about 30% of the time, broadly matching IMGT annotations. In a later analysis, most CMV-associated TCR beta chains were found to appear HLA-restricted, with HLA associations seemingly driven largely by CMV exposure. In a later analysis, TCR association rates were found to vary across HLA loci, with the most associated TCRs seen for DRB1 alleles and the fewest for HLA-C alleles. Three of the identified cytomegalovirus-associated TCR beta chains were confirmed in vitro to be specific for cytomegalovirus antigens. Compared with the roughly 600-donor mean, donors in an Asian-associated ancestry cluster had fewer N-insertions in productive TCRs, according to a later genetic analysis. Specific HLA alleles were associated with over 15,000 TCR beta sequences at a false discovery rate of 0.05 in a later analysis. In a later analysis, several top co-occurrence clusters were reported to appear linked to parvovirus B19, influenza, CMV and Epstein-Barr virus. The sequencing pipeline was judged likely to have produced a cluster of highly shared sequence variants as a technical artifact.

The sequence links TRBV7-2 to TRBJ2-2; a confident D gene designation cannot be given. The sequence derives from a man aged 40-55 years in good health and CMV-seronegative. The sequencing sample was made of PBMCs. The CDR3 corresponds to CASSSLSSGELFF. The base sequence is TGTGCCAGCAGTTCCCTTTCTAGCGGGGAGCTGTTTTTT.